One T cell receptor (beta chain) is described in this entry. No antigen is known for it. No clone much larger than this one lies a single base away; base qualities are absent. The source of the sample is a study of OX40 agonist ivuxolimab in advanced cancers. About the study as a whole: Ivuxolimab was a fully human IgG2 agonistic monoclonal antibody targeting the costimulatory receptor OX40 (CD134). The paper reports the monotherapy dose-escalation portion (N of about 54 patients) of the phase I ivuxolimab trial. Intravenous ivuxolimab was administered to patients every 2 weeks at six dose levels: 0.01, 0.1, 0.3, 1.5, 3 and 10 mg/kg. Prior anti-PD-1, anti-PD-L1 or anti-CTLA-4 therapy was permitted, and approximately 41% of dose-escalation patients had received checkpoint inhibitors. Peripheral TCRbeta sequencing was intended to test whether TCR sequence diversity was altered and clonal T-cell expansion was caused by ivuxolimab. The dose-escalation cohort was about 86% male with a mean age of roughly 62 years, ranging from roughly 23 to 85. Partial responses were achieved by three dose-escalation patients, of whom one had hepatocellular carcinoma and two had cutaneous melanoma. Of the approximately 50 dose-escalation patients, hepatocellular carcinoma was present in roughly 19, melanoma in approximately 15, renal cell carcinoma in 9 and head and neck cancer in 9.

Genomic DNA was extracted from sorted cells for sequencing of the TCRbeta CDR3 region. TCRbeta CDR3 regions were sequenced using the immunoSEQ Assay. TCRdb holds this immuneACCESS table with in-frame rearrangements only. Some clones are missing; in checked studies, unresolved V genes explain under half, and the rest has no known cause. The sample profile shows about 22,000 clones; approximately 84% of them were found once. The ten largest account for under 55% of the sample. Patients with autoimmune disease history or receiving systemic immunosuppression were excluded from the trial. Peripheral blood for TCR sequencing was collected from all dose cohorts at baseline, on cycle 4 day 1, and on cycle 7 day 1. The samples were drawn from a first-in-human, open-label, multicenter phase I dose-escalation trial of ivuxolimab. Adults with locally advanced or metastatic head and neck squamous cell, hepatocellular, melanoma or renal cell carcinoma were enrolled in the trial. CD4+ and CD8+ T cells were sorted separately from peripheral blood before TCR sequencing.

V and J are truncated by 4 bases and 3 bases respectively, leaving an intervening sequence of 20 bases. Including cysteine and phenylalanine, the CDR3 has 17 amino acids. Only the CDR3 DNA is retained, 51 bases long and in frame from the first base. CDR1 MNHEY and CDR2 SMNVEV are derived from the germline V gene (reference sequence). What the work shows at the level of the full study, not this receptor alone: At doses of 0.1 to 3.0 mg/kg, clonal expansion of both CD4+ and CD8+ T cells in blood was seen between baseline and week 6. Partial responders in the 0.1-3.0 mg/kg groups had among the lowest normalized peripheral clonal expansion, especially among CD8+ T cells. The antigen specificity of the clonally expanded peripheral T cells was not determined. After ivuxolimab, expanded clones were on average more numerous among CD8+ T cells than among CD4+ T cells. Low levels of normalized T-cell clonal expansion were also seen in some patients who did not respond.

The specimen comprised CD4+ or CD8+ T cells sorted from blood, sampled in a trial of the OX40 agonist ivuxolimab. The sequence was collected from an adult with an advanced solid tumor such as melanoma, head and neck, liver or kidney cancer. The chain employs TRBV27 and TRBJ2-3, and TRBD1 may be the D gene, going by 5 matching bases. This receptor has the CDR3 CASSSPPGAGWTDTQYF. The nucleotide sequence reads TGTGCCAGCAGTTCCCCCCCTGGTGCAGGGTGGACAGATACGCAGTATTTT.